The 22 T cell receptor beta chains below were found in one sample sequenced in a study of CD8+ T cells in alopecia areata listed by TCRdb under 2018. The sample's time point, from its label and the paper: 24 weeks on oral tofacitinib. Read against the paper, the sample's treatment or condition label means: oral pan-JAK inhibitor, 5-10 mg twice daily. Library preparation was by the immunoSEQ multiplex PCR assay. RNA was extracted from all samples and reverse transcribed into cDNA, which served as template for TCR sequencing. The clones in this table, taken by TCRdb from immuneACCESS, are in-frame only. Not every clone is retained; where verified, under half of the shortfall comes from an unresolved V gene, and the cause of the rest is unknown. Recorded for this sample are under 200,000 clones; around 60% of them occurred a single time. 13% to 15% of the sample goes to the ten largest clones. Sequencing was performed on CD4+ T cells sorted from blood, taken at week 24, from a patient treated with tofacitinib. All receptors derive from a human donor with alopecia areata.

This clone was seen once. This chain uses TRBV30 with TRBJ1-3; D unresolved. Germline CDR1 is GTSNPN and CDR2 is SVGIG (reference sequence). The CDR3 is made up of 14 amino acids. The V end was cut by 1 base, the J end by 1 base, with 8 bases between. The CDR3 sequence is CAWSAVRSGNTIYF. CDR3 nucleotides: TGTGCCTGGAGTGCGGTCAGGTCTGGAAACACCATATATTTT.

This clone was seen a handful of times. The chain uses TRBV19 and TRBJ2-4, with a tentative D call TRBD2 (6 bases). Germline V gene data show CDR1 as LNHDA and CDR2 as SQIVND (reference sequence). This CDR3 contains 15 residues. V was shortened by 5 bases and J by 1 base, with 12 bases between the two germline ends. The CDR3 here is CASSSGGFAKNIQYF. The CDR3 bases are TGTGCCAGTAGTTCCGGAGGGTTTGCCAAAAACATTCAGTACTTC.

This clone was counted a single time. The chain recombines TRBV2 with TRBJ1-5; 7 nucleotides align to TRBD1. Per the germline V gene, CDR1 is SNHLY and CDR2 is FYNNEI. Germline trimming cut 4 bases from V and 1 base from J; bases unmatched to any gene: 7. This CDR3 is built from 16 residues. The CDR3 coding sequence is TGTGCCAGCAGTGCGGGTGGCAGGGGGAGCAATCAGCCCCAGCATTTT. Its protein is CASSAGGRGSNQPQHF.

The chain uses TRBV11-3 and TRBJ2-2, with 7 bases aligning to TRBD2. From germline, CDR1 is SGHNT and CDR2 YENEEA. V shed 5 bases, J shed 6 bases, and the junction held 9 bases outside the gene matches. The CDR3 covers 15 residues. The CDR3 reads CASSPRIAGAGELFF. In DNA form, the CDR3 reads TGTGCCAGCAGCCCCCGGATAGCGGGCGCCGGGGAGCTGTTTTTT.

The V and J genes are TRBV25-1 and TRBJ1-6, with D unresolved. This CDR3 comprises 16 residues. Germline CDR1 MGHDK, CDR2 SYGVNS. V gave up 1 base and J gave up 7 bases, with 14 bases separating them. The CDR3 nucleotides read TGTGCCAGCAGTGAATTCGGAGTGGGCAGGAATTCACCCCTCCACTTT. The encoded protein is CASSEFGVGRNSPLHF.

This clone was seen only once. The gene calls are TRBV30 and TRBJ2-3; TRBD2 matches at 8 bases. CDR3 length equals 17 residues. V lost 3 bases, J lost 0 bases, and 11 bases stayed unmatched. The V gene's germline CDR1 is GTSNPN and CDR2 SVGIG (reference sequence). CDR3 DNA: TGTGCCTGGAGCCAAGCGTGGACTAGCACTAGCACAGATACGCAGTATTTT. It encodes CAWSQAWTSTSTDTQYF.

Concerning this clone itself: No conserved phenylalanine or tryptophan ends this CDR3, so it is likely a read error. J is TRBJ1-6 and V is TRBV5-6; 9 positions match TRBD1. The germline CDR1 and CDR2 sequences are SGHDT and YYEEEE. Trimming took 3 bases from V and 8 from J; bases not matched to a gene: 3. The CDR3 sequence is 14 residues long. DNA of the CDR3: TGTGCCAGCAGCTGGGGACAGGGAGATTCACCCCTCCACCTT. Translated, it gives CASSWGQGDSPLHL.

The rearrangement uses TRBV6-1 and TRBJ1-4, with D unresolved. This CDR3 has 12 residues. CDR1 and CDR2 from the germline V gene are MNHNS and SASEGT. V gave up 7 bases and J gave up 0 bases, with 3 bases separating them. This CDR3 reads CASTSTNEKLFF. CDR3 in DNA: TGTGCCAGCACATCAACTAATGAAAAACTGTTTTTT.

The CDR3 sequence is CASSFMGPGELFF. The CDR3 DNA reads TGTGCCAGCAGCTTTATGGGACCCGGGGAGCTGTTTTTT. V gene TRBV5-6 combines with J gene TRBJ2-2, with D perhaps assigned TRBD1 or TRBD2 (5 bases each). With 2 bases removed from V and 6 bases from J, the gap between germline ends came to 8 bases. CDR3 length equals 13 residues. In germline, CDR1 is SGHDT, CDR2 YYEEEE.

The CDR3 DNA is TGCGCCAGCAGCCAAAACCCGGGACTAGCGGGGGGTACGCAGTATTTT. It specifies CASSQNPGLAGGTQYF. The V and J genes are TRBV4-1 and TRBJ2-3, with 15 bases that match TRBD2. This CDR3 has 16 amino acids. The trim removed 2 bases at V and 8 bases at J, leaving 5 bases unmatched. Germline-derived CDR1 and CDR2 are MGHRA and YSYEKL.

This clone was seen only a few times. J is TRBJ2-1 and V is TRBV6-5, with D tentatively TRBD1 (6 bases). The germline CDR1 and CDR2 sequences are MNHEY and SVGAGI. V lost 1 base and J 3 bases, leaving 7 bases between the germline ends. CDR3 size: 14 residues. CDR3 in DNA: TGTGCCAGCAGTTACTTGGACAGCTACAATGAGCAGTTCTTC. Its protein product is CASSYLDSYNEQFF.

The chain couples TRBV5-4 to TRBJ2-2; D call uncertain. CDR3 length equals 14 residues. V gave up 5 bases and J gave up 5 bases, with 13 bases separating them. CDR1 and CDR2 (germline): SGHNT, YYREEE (reference sequence). For the CDR3, the DNA is TGTGCCAGCAGGGTGGAACTTCAAACCGGGGAGCTGTTTTTT. Translation gives CASRVELQTGELFF.

The chain employs TRBV30 and TRBJ2-1; unclear D gene. This CDR3 contains 12 residues. Looked up from germline, CDR1 is GTSNPN and CDR2 is SVGIG (reference sequence). V lost 3 bases to trimming and J lost 5 bases, with 8 bases between them. The CDR3 DNA sequence: TGTGCCTGGAGCCAACAGCACAATGAGCAGTTCTTC. Its translation is CAWSQQHNEQFF.

This clone was counted between two and nine times. This rearrangement joins TRBV20-1 to TRBJ2-5; D tentatively fits TRBD1 or TRBD2 (5 bases each). Per germline, CDR1 DFQATT and CDR2 SNEGSKA (reference sequence). This CDR3 has 11 residues. Trimming shortened V by 6 bases and J by 13 bases, and 18 bases separated the two germline ends. CDR3 in amino acids: CSASSGTPRYF. The CDR3 DNA follows: TGCAGTGCCTCATCCGGGACCCCACGGTACTTC.

This rearrangement joins TRBV29-1 to TRBJ1-2, with D unclear. The CDR3 length is 12 residues. CDR1 and CDR2 from the germline V gene are SQVTM and ANQGSEA. CDR3 sequence (DNA): TGCAGTGGGTATAGGAGTAACTATGGCTACACCTTC. It encodes CSGYRSNYGYTF.

This chain uses TRBV14 with TRBJ2-5, with D uncertain. Germline V gene lookup returns CDR1 SGHDN and CDR2 FVKESK. Trimming pared 4 bases from V and 5 bases from J, leaving 23 bases between. This CDR3 contains 17 residues. The CDR3 coding sequence is TGTGCCAGCAGCCCCGGATTGGGGTACCCCCTTGAGGAGACCCAGTACTTC. Amino acid sequence: CASSPGLGYPLEETQYF.

This chain joins TRBV9 and TRBJ1-6; 7 bases are a match to TRBD1. Germline loops: CDR1 SGDLS, CDR2 YYNGEE. The CDR3 spans 15 residues. V lost 0 bases, J lost 7 bases, and 4 bases stayed unmatched. Written as DNA, the CDR3 is TGTGCCAGCAGCGTAGAGGGGGCGGAAAATTCACCCCTCCACTTT. Amino acid sequence: CASSVEGAENSPLHF.

This clone was observed once. The chain combines TRBV9 with TRBJ2-3; TRBD2 matches at 12 bases. Germline CDR1 is SGDLS and CDR2 is YYNGEE. The CDR3 spans 15 residues. With V trimmed by 2 bases and J by 4 bases, 2 bases remained unmatched. The CDR3 sequence is CASSVTSGGADTQYF. CDR3 nucleotide sequence: TGTGCCAGCAGCGTGACTAGCGGGGGTGCAGATACGCAGTATTTT.

V is TRBV5-1 and J is TRBJ2-3; D assignment may be TRBD1 or TRBD2 (5 bases each). The V end lost 4 bases, the J end lost 0 bases, and 18 bases lay between the germline ends. The CDR3 length is 17 residues. CDR1 is SGHRS, CDR2 YFSETQ, per germline. CDR3 in amino acids: CASSLGRSGVSTDTQYF. As DNA, the CDR3 is TGCGCCAGCAGCCTGGGGCGGAGCGGAGTTAGCACAGATACGCAGTATTTT.

CDR3 in DNA: TGTGCCAGTAGTCAGACAATGAACACTGAAGCTTTCTTT. Protein: CASSQTMNTEAFF. V and J are TRBV19 and TRBJ1-1; D unresolved. This CDR3 has 13 amino acids. V lost 5 bases and J lost 0, with 7 bases in between. From germline, CDR1 is LNHDA and CDR2 SQIVND (reference sequence).

There are a few counts of this clone. The chain joins TRBV29-1 to TRBJ1-4, with D hard to call. The V and J ends lost 4 bases and 0 bases respectively, with 6 bases between them. This CDR3 spans 13 amino acids. The germline gives CDR1 SQVTM, CDR2 ANQGSEA. CDR3 sequence: CSVAGTTNEKLFF. The CDR3 DNA reads as TGCAGCGTTGCGGGGACAACTAATGAAAAACTGTTTTTT.

This sequence joins TRBV29-1 and TRBJ2-7; D possibly uses TRBD1 or TRBD2 (6 bases each). Germline CDR1 SQVTM, CDR2 ANQGSEA. The CDR3 length is 13 residues. Deletions cut 6 bases from V and 2 bases from J, with 14 bases between. CDR3 sequence reads: CSVTGAGAYEQYF. CDR3 DNA: TGCAGCGTCACGGGGGCAGGGGCCTACGAGCAGTACTTC.